The 3 T cell receptor beta chains reported below all come from one sample, sequenced in a study of regulatory T cells in long-lasting Graves disease (dated by TCRdb to the early 2020s). In light of the paper, this sample's time point label describes: newly diagnosed GD, antithyroid drugs for less than 3 months. RNA was extracted from PBMCs in TRIzol for both TCR sequencing and RNA sequencing. The library was generated by multiplex PCR. The data were produced on an Illumina HiSeq 4000. To build TCR beta libraries, CDR3 regions were amplified by Arm-PCR using iRepertoire HTBI primers. TCRdb took the public reads, trimmed them with fastp at Q25, ran MiXCR for clone calling and kept in-frame beta chains. Rows are unified per CDR3 protein, each entry keeping the most common DNA and genes. The sample yields about 620,000 distinct CDR3 sequences; 16% were counted once. The ten largest clonotypes hold roughly 18% of the sample.

This sample was also put to use in a study of T cells in Graves' hyperthyroidism and ophthalmopathy.

This material consisted of peripheral blood mononuclear cells (PBMCs), taken at new diagnosis, from a patient treated with antithyroid drugs. The receptors here all came from a woman in her 30s with Graves disease. Donor details come from another sample of the same person, matched by shared clones.

As to this clonotype: This may arise from a read error, as a much more abundant clone is one base away. The CDR3 does not end in the conserved phenylalanine or tryptophan, so this is likely a read error. The V call is TRBV6-1, the J call TRBJ1-2, with a tentative D call TRBD1 (6 bases). The CDR3 is 15 residues long. Germline V gives CDR1 MNHNS, CDR2 SASEGT. V lost 7 bases and J 4 bases, leaving 19 bases between the germline ends. CDR3 loop: CASTYGQSAFYGYTL. CDR3 nucleotide sequence: TGTGCCAGCACCTACGGACAGAGCGCGTTCTATGGCTACACCCTC.

The sample holds a few counts of this clonotype. The genes are TRBV6-1 and TRBJ2-2; TRBD2 matches at 7 bases. Germline loops: CDR1 MNHNS, CDR2 SASEGT. V shed 7 bases and J 6 bases; nucleotides not matched to a gene: 11. The CDR3 runs 15 residues. The CDR3 coding sequence is TGTGCCAGCAAAGGCCCCTCGGGAGGACCCGGGGAGCTGTTTTTT. The encoded protein is CASKGPSGGPGELFF.

The sample holds one count of this clonotype. V and J are TRBV7-6 and TRBJ2-2, with TRBD2 identical over 13 bases. The CDR3 contains 18 residues. Germline V gene lookup returns CDR1 SGHVS and CDR2 FNYEAQ. Trimming took 5 bases from V and 1 from J; bases not matched to a gene: 7. CDR3 in amino acids: CASSIRLAGGRNTGELFF. CDR3 nucleotide sequence: TGTGCCAGCAGCATAAGACTAGCGGGGGGCCGGAACACCGGGGAGCTGTTTTTT. The complete variable domain, with remaining parts taken from reference TRBV7-6 and TRBJ2-2, reads GAGVSQSPRYKVTKRGQDVALRCDPISGHVSLYWYRQALGQGPEFLTYFNYEAQQDKSGLPNDRFSAERPEGSISTLTIQRTEQRDSAMYRCASSIRLAGGRNTGELFFGEGSRLTVL.